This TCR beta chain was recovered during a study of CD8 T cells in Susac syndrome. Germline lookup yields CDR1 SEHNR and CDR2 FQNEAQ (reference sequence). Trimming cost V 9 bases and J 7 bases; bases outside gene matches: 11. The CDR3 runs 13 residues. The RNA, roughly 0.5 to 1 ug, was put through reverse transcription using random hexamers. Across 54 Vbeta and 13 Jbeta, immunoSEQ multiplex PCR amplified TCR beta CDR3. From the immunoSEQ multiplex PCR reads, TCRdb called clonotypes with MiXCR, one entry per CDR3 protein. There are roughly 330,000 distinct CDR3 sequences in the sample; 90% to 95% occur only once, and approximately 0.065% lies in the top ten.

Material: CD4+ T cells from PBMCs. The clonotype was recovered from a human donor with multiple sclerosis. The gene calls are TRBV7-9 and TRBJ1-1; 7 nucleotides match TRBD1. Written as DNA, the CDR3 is TGTGCCAGTCAAGGGACAGTTGGAATTGAAGCTTTCTTT. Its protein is CASQGTVGIEAFF.